These 7 T cell receptor beta chains share one sample of origin, sequenced in a study of Ad26.COV2.S vaccination and SARS-CoV-2 variants. Treatment noted: roughly 19 received Ad26.COV2.S at low or high dose, single or two shots; about five received placebo; per-sample allocation not given. The investigators took samples on day 63 after the first vaccine or placebo injection. Profiled with immunoSEQ multiplex PCR; TCRdb holds only in-frame clones, not every one. The profile shows some 290,000 clones, around four fifths of them singletons. The source material was peripheral blood, sampled in a trial of Ad26.COV2.S vaccine versus placebo. The receptor set was obtained from a person between 18 and 59 years old who received the Ad26.COV2.S COVID-19 vaccine or a placebo.

The J gene is TRBJ1-3, the V gene TRBV2; D unresolved. This CDR3 spans 13 amino acids. Germline CDR1 SNHLY, CDR2 FYNNEI. The V end lost 8 bases, the J end lost 0 bases, and 8 bases lay between the germline ends. This chain's CDR3 is CASRGYSGNTIYF. The CDR3 nucleotides read TGTGCCAGCCGGGGATACTCTGGAAACACCATATATTTT.

The V gene is TRBV5-5, the J gene TRBJ1-2; TRBD1 matches at 9 bases. The CDR3 runs 16 residues. The trim removed 4 bases at V and 4 bases at J, leaving 11 bases unmatched. Germline CDR1 reads SGHKS; CDR2 reads YYEKEE (reference sequence). The CDR3 spells CASSPRTGDEVYGYTF. In nucleotides, the CDR3 is TGTGCCAGCAGCCCACGGACAGGGGACGAGGTCTATGGCTACACCTTC.

The chain uses TRBV7-9 and TRBJ2-7; D is ambiguous. The V gene lost 0 bases and the J gene lost 4 bases, with 7 bases spanning the gap. Germline lookup yields CDR1 SEHNR and CDR2 FQNEAQ (reference sequence). The CDR3 is made up of 13 amino acids. The CDR3 spells CASSLASAYEQYF. The DNA of the CDR3 is TGTGCCAGCAGCTTAGCGTCGGCTTACGAGCAGTACTTC.

The rearrangement joins TRBV7-9 to TRBJ2-1, with 12 bases fitting TRBD2. Germline V gene sequence: CDR1 SEHNR, CDR2 FQNEAQ (reference sequence). V shed 0 bases, J shed 7 bases, and the junction held 4 bases outside the gene matches. CDR3 length: 16 residues. CDR3 nucleotides: TGTGCCAGCAGCTTAGCCGCTAGCGGGGGGGCAAATGAGCAGTTCTTC. Translation: CASSLAASGGANEQFF.

The chain carries TRBV6-5 and TRBJ1-1; no firm D call. From germline, CDR1 is MNHEY and CDR2 SVGAGI. The CDR3 is made up of 10 amino acids. The V end lost 8 bases, the J end lost 3 bases, and 4 bases lay between the germline ends. CDR3 amino acids: CASYHTEAFF. In nucleotides, the CDR3 is TGTGCCAGCTACCACACTGAAGCTTTCTTT.

The chain is built from TRBV24-1 and TRBJ2-5; 7 positions match TRBD1. Unmatched junction bases numbered 12, after V lost 4 bases and J lost 5 bases. The germline CDR1 and CDR2 sequences are KGHDR and SFDVKD. The CDR3 length is 16 residues. The DNA for the CDR3 is TGTGCCACCAGTGACCAGGGGGACGGGCGGTGGGAGACCCAGTACTTC. Translation: CATSDQGDGRWETQYF.

The CDR3 spells CASSLSRARGGTDTQYF. In DNA form, the CDR3 reads TGTGCCAGCAGTTTATCCCGGGCCAGGGGGGGCACAGATACGCAGTATTTT. The gene calls are TRBV27 and TRBJ2-3; D might be TRBD1 (7 bases). The CDR3 consists of 17 residues. Germline V gene lookup returns CDR1 MNHEY and CDR2 SMNVEV (reference sequence). V was trimmed by 0 bases and J by 1 base, leaving 14 bases between them.